This T cell receptor (beta chain) is from a study of T cells after posttransplantation cyclophosphamide. Study-wide findings and caveats: Donor-recipient repertoire similarity was low at 1-2 months, rising over year one. Skin or GI-infiltrating T cells shared few TRB sequences with blood.

Germline CDR1 is SGHDN and CDR2 is FVKESK. Trimming took 4 bases from V and 6 from J, leaving 19 bases between them. The CDR3 sequence is 15 residues long. The table came from immunoSEQ multiplex PCR; TCRdb's copy has only in-frame clones and leaves some out. The data show 20,000 to 25,000 clones, with around 73% seen just once and more than 0.55% held by the top ten. With respect to this clone: Its target is not known.

The chain carries TRBV14 and TRBJ2-7; D gene ambiguous. Sequencing was carried out using memory CD4+ T cells sorted from PBMCs. This TCR was sampled from an older woman in good health, CMV-negative, and a related stem cell transplant donor. CDR3 bases: TGTGCCAGCAGCCTTTTACCGGGTCCCCTGGTCGAGCAGTACTTC. Translated: CASSLLPGPLVEQYF.